The T cell receptor beta chain under discussion was sequenced for a study of cytomegalovirus exposure and HLA in healthy donors. Study-wide background: Falling in the Caucasian-associated ancestry cluster were roughly 86% of approximately 400 genotyped donors.

The V and J ends lost 5 bases and 1 base respectively, with 11 bases between them. In germline, CDR1 is SGHTA, CDR2 FQGNSA. The CDR3 totals 15 residues. With respect to this clone: What it binds is unknown.

Whole-study findings and limits: Testing in vitro showed three CMV-associated chains specific for CMV antigens. Some public TCRs appeared in many individuals, while most sequences were rare.

The PCR was carried out with 60 Vbeta primers and 13 Jbeta primers. Authors' analysis steps: There were tens of millions of unique TCR beta chains by a later count, and 8.5 million to 14 million of them were shared. Method: immunoSEQ multiplex PCR; TCRdb's copy keeps in-frame clones and lacks some. The DNA was the basis for D and trimming; V, J and clone size are from that table. The sample lists 150,000 to 200,000 clones, roughly 84% occurring once. The clonotype originates from a man between 50 and 59 years old in good health and CMV-seropositive. The source material was PBMCs. The gene calls are TRBV7-2 and TRBJ2-2; weak D call: TRBD2 (5 bases). CDR3 DNA sequence: TGTGCCAGCAGCATCCCCGGGGTGAACACCGGGGAGCTGTTTTTT. It yields the protein CASSIPGVNTGELFF.